This T cell receptor beta chain derives from a study of blood T cell repertoires in COVID-19. TCRdb keeps only in-frame clones here, not all; method: immunoSEQ multiplex PCR. This table holds about 310,000 clones, approximately 89% found once. The length of the CDR3 is 16 residues. The germline V gene encodes CDR1 MNHNS and CDR2 SASEGT. Between the trimmed V and J ends, which lost 4 bases and 0 bases, there was a span of 12 bases. V gene TRBV6-1 combines with J gene TRBJ2-2; a possible D gene is TRBD1 (6 bases). Sequencing was carried out using PBMCs or T cells enriched from blood (not recorded which). The source is a woman in her 30s who had recovered from COVID-19. In DNA form, the CDR3 reads TGTGCCAGCAGTGGACCAGGGGCCCCGAACACCGGGGAGCTGTTTTTT. Translated, it gives CASSGPGAPNTGELFF.